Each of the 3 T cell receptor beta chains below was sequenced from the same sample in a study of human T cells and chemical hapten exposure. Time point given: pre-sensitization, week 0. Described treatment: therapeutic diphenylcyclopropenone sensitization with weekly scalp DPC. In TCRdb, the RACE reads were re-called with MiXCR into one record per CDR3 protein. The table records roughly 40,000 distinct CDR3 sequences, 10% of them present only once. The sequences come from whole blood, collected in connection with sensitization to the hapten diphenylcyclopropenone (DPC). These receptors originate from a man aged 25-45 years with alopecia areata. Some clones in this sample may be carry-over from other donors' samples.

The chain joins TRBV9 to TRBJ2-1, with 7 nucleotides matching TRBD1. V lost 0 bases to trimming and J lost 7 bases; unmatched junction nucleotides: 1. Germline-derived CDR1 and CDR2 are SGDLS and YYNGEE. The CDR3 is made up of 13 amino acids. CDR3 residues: CASSVGQGNEQFF. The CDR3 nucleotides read TGTGCCAGCAGCGTAGGACAGGGTAATGAGCAGTTCTTC. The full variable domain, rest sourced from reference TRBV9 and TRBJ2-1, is DSGVTQTPKHLITATGQRVTLRCSPRSGDLSVYWYQQSLDQGLQFLIQYYNGEERAKGNILERFSAQQFPDLHSELNLSSLELGDSALYFCASSVGQGNEQFFGPGTRLTVL.

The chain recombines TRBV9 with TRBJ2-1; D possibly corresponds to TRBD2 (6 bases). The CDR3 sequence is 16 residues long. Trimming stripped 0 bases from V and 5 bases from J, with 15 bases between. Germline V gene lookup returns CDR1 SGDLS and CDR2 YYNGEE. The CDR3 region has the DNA TGTGCCAGCAGCGTAGGCGGGACCCCAATCGACAATGAGCAGTTCTTC. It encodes CASSVGGTPIDNEQFF. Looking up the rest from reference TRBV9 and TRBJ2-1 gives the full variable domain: DSGVTQTPKHLITATGQRVTLRCSPRSGDLSVYWYQQSLDQGLQFLIQYYNGEERAKGNILERFSAQQFPDLHSELNLSSLELGDSALYFCASSVGGTPIDNEQFFGPGTRLTVL.

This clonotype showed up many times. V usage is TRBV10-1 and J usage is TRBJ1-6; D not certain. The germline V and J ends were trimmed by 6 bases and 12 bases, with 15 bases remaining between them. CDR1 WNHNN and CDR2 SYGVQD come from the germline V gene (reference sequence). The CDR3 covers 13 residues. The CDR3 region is CASRIDPAEPLHF. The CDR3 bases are TGCGCCAGCAGGATTGACCCGGCGGAACCCCTCCACTTT.